These T cell receptor beta chains were read from a single sample in a study of cytomegalovirus exposure and HLA in healthy donors. Measured with immunoSEQ multiplex PCR; TCRdb has only the in-frame clones, and not every one. Counted here are about 130,000 clones, about 80% occurring once; the ten biggest clones make up over 2.5%. The sequencing sample was made of PBMCs. Every receptor here comes from a woman in her forties or fifties in good health and CMV-seronegative. Each CDR3 is given with its conserved first and last residue. A D gene is named only where the DNA matches it firmly. Size tells how often a clone was seen (once, few, many) or the class of an expanded clone, and some rows leave it out.

>TRBJ2-7|TRBV4-1|NA|TRBD2
TGCGCCAGCAGCCAAGATACGCTAGCGGCCACCTACGAGCAGTACTTC
CASSQDTLAATYEQYF
>TRBJ2-3|TRBV7-3|NA|NA
TGTGCCAGCAGCTTAGAGAGCACAGATACGCAGTATTTT
CASSLESTDTQYF
>TRBJ2-2|TRBV30|NA|TRBD1
TGTGCCTGGAAAGGGACAGGGGCCACCGGGGAGCTGTTTTTT
CAWKGTGATGELFF
>TRBJ1-5|TRBV6-1|NA|TRBD1
TGTGCCAGCAGGGGACAGGGGACAGGCCAGCCCCAGCATTTT
CASRGQGTGQPQHF
>TRBJ2-5|TRBV7-2|few|TRBD1
TGTGCCAGCAGTCCATCCACAGGGGGGGAGACCCAGTACTTC
CASSPSTGGETQYF
>TRBJ2-1|TRBV7-6|NA|NA
TGTGCCAGCAGCCCCCCGGGACAAGGGAACAATGAGCAGTTCTTC
CASSPPGQGNNEQFF
>TRBJ2-7|TRBV9|few|TRBD2
TGTGCCAGCAGCGTAGAACTAGCGGGAGTCCACGAGCAGTACTTC
CASSVELAGVHEQYF
>TRBJ2-3|TRBV7-2|NA|NA
TGTGCCAGCAGCTTAGTATACACAGATACGCAGTATTTT
CASSLVYTDTQYF
>TRBJ1-2|TRBV5-6|few|NA
TGTGCCAGCAGCTCCCAATACTATGGCTACACCTTC
CASSSQYYGYTF
>TRBJ2-5|TRBV9|NA|NA
TGTGCCAGCAGCGTAGCCCCAGCGGGTTCGCAAGAGACCCAGTACTTC
CASSVAPAGSQETQYF
>TRBJ2-7|TRBV4-1|NA|TRBD1
TGCGCCAGCAGCTACCCGGGACAGGGAGTTGACGAGCAGTACTTC
CASSYPGQGVDEQYF
>TRBJ2-3|TRBV11-3|few|NA
TGTGCCAGCAGTATCAGCACAGATACGCAGTATTTT
CASSISTDTQYF
>TRBJ1-5|TRBV28|few|NA
TGTGCCAGCAGCGAGCCTAATCAGCCCCAGCATTTT
CASSEPNQPQHF
>TRBJ2-2|TRBV2|NA|TRBD1
TGTGCCAGCAGTGATGTGTTCCGACAGGGGCTCGCCGGGGAGCTGTTTTTT
CASSDVFRQGLAGELFF
>TRBJ2-2|TRBV7-8|few|TRBD2
TGTGCCAGCAGCTTAACGGCTAGCGGAGTGAACACCGGGGAGCTGTTTTTT
CASSLTASGVNTGELFF
>TRBJ2-7|TRBV11-2|NA|NA
TGTGCCAGCAGCTTAGTGTCGGGAACCCTCTACGAGCAGTACTTC
CASSLVSGTLYEQYF
>TRBJ1-1|TRBV29-1|NA|NA
TGCAGCGCCTGTGCTGGGCTAATGAACACTGAAGCTTTCTTT
CSACAGLMNTEAFF
>TRBJ2-2|TRBV5-1|NA|TRBD1
TGCGCCAGCAGCTTGGGAGGACAGGGAGCCGGGGAGCTGTTTTTT
CASSLGGQGAGELFF
>TRBJ2-3|TRBV10-3|NA|TRBD2
TGTGCCATACGGACTAGCGAAGTCCCAGATACGCAGTATTTT
CAIRTSEVPDTQYF
>TRBJ2-7|TRBV4-3|NA|NA
TGCGCCAGCAGCCAAGACAGGGGCCACTCCTACGAGCAGTACTTC
CASSQDRGHSYEQYF
>TRBJ2-2|TRBV7-9|NA|TRBD2
TGTGCCAGCAGCTTACGGTTCGGTAGCGGGAGAAATAGCACCGGGGAGCTGTTTTTT
CASSLRFGSGRNSTGELFF
>TRBJ1-1|TRBV4-1|NA|TRBD1
TGCGCCAGCAGCCAACAACCAGGGGGAGATCGCTTTGAAGCTTTCTTT
CASSQQPGGDRFEAFF